These 20 T cell receptor beta chains originate from one sample sequenced in a study of blood T cell repertoires in COVID-19. Generated by immunoSEQ multiplex PCR, the TCRdb table keeps only in-frame clones and is missing some. Of around 250,000 clones listed, about 90% are singletons. Material for sequencing was PBMCs or T cells enriched from blood (not recorded which). All receptors come from a human donor in a cohort exposed to, infected with or recovered from COVID-19 (not recorded which). The donor label of this sample is uncertain.

The chain is built from TRBV19 and TRBJ2-2; weak D call: TRBD2 (5 bases). V was shortened by 8 bases and J by 2 bases, with 12 bases between the two germline ends. This CDR3 contains 14 residues. Germline-derived CDR1 and CDR2 are LNHDA and SQIVND (reference sequence). The CDR3 sequence: CASLERTNTGELFF. Written as DNA, the CDR3 is TGTGCCAGTCTCGAACGGACTAACACCGGGGAGCTGTTTTTT.

The J gene is TRBJ2-3, the V gene TRBV24-1; the D gene is possibly TRBD1 (5 bases). The V end was cut by 5 bases, the J end by 4 bases, with 15 bases between. Germline lookup yields CDR1 KGHDR and CDR2 SFDVKD. This CDR3 region has 15 residues. The DNA of the CDR3 is TGTGCCACCAGTGGTGCTGGGGCTGGCGCAGATACGCAGTATTTT. Its protein product is CATSGAGAGADTQYF.

This chain connects TRBV5-1 to TRBJ1-1; D possibly corresponds to TRBD1 (6 bases). V gave up 3 bases and J gave up 1 base, with 13 bases separating them. Germline-derived CDR1 and CDR2 are SGHRS and YFSETQ. This CDR3 is 15 amino acids long. The CDR3, as DNA: TGCGCCAGCAGCTCACAGGGATTGGGGAACACTGAAGCTTTCTTT. Translated: CASSSQGLGNTEAFF.

V gene TRBV11-2 combines with J gene TRBJ2-3; 8 bases agree with TRBD2. CDR1 SGHAT and CDR2 FQNNGV come from the germline V gene. The CDR3 consists of 12 residues. J gave up 6 bases and V 6 bases, and 2 bases lay outside the gene matches. The CDR3 here is CASSPGGDTQYF. DNA of the CDR3: TGTGCCAGCAGTCCGGGGGGGGATACGCAGTATTTT.

This chain uses TRBV4-1 with TRBJ1-1; no firm D call. The V end was cut by 4 bases, the J end by 0 bases, with 6 bases between. The length of the CDR3 is 13 residues. Looked up from germline, CDR1 is MGHRA and CDR2 is YSYEKL. CDR3 in DNA: TGCGCCAGCAGCCCCGGGATGAACACTGAAGCTTTCTTT. This gives the protein CASSPGMNTEAFF.

The chain combines TRBV11-2 with TRBJ2-2, with 7 bases lining up with TRBD1. The germline CDR1 and CDR2 sequences are SGHAT and FQNNGV. The J segment lost 1 base and the V segment lost 3 bases, leaving 8 bases of the junction unmatched. The CDR3 is 17 residues long. This CDR3 reads CASSLGAWDRNTGELFF. CDR3 DNA: TGTGCCAGCAGCTTGGGGGCTTGGGACAGGAACACCGGGGAGCTGTTTTTT. Supplemented by reference TRBV11-2 and TRBJ2-2, the full variable domain reads EAGVAQSPRYKIIEKRQSVAFWCNPISGHATLYWYQQILGQGPKLLIQFQNNGVVDDSQLPKDRFSAERLKGVDSTLKIQPAKLEDSAVYLCASSLGAWDRNTGELFFGEGSRLTVL.

The chain employs TRBV5-6 and TRBJ2-2; D is perhaps TRBD1 (6 bases). Germline values: CDR1 SGHDT, CDR2 YYEEEE. CDR3 length: 17 residues. Between the trimmed V and J ends, which lost 5 bases and 1 base, there was a span of 18 bases. For the CDR3, the DNA is TGTGCCAGCAGTCTGGACAGTCGAATGCGGAACACCGGGGAGCTGTTTTTT. Amino acids: CASSLDSRMRNTGELFF.

V gene TRBV18 combines with J gene TRBJ1-1; 8 bases agree with TRBD1. With 3 bases clipped from V and 4 bases from J, the junction kept 22 bases outside the gene matches. There are 20 residues in the CDR3. Germline V gives CDR1 KGHSH, CDR2 LQKENI. In nucleotides, the CDR3 is TGTGCCAGCTCACCGCTCCAACTCCGGGACAGGATAATTAGGGGCACTGAAGCTTTCTTT. It is translated as CASSPLQLRDRIIRGTEAFF. The full variable domain, its missing parts supplied by reference TRBV18 and TRBJ1-1, is NAGVMQNPRHLVRRRGQEARLRCSPMKGHSHVYWYRQLPEEGLKFMVYLQKENIIDESGMPKERFSAEFPKEGPSILRIQQVVRGDSAAYFCASSPLQLRDRIIRGTEAFFGQGTRLTVV.

Only a few counts were recorded for this clone. The chain joins TRBV3-1 (or the pseudogene TRBV3-2) to TRBJ1-6; 8 positions agree with TRBD1. The V segment lost 1 base and the J segment 7 bases; nucleotides outside the gene matches: 6. The CDR3 is 16 amino acids. CDR1 is LGHDT, CDR2 YNNKEL, per germline (reference sequence). The CDR3 protein is CASSQGQGIRNSPLHF. The CDR3, as DNA: TGTGCCAGCAGCCAAGGACAGGGGATAAGAAATTCACCCCTCCACTTT.

This CDR3 is CASSSRTGGGQETQYF. CDR3 DNA sequence: TGCGCCAGCAGCTCACGGACAGGGGGAGGCCAAGAGACCCAGTACTTC. The chain combines TRBV5-1 with TRBJ2-5; 10 nucleotides match TRBD1. The CDR3 is made up of 16 amino acids. J lost 1 base, V lost 3 bases, and 6 bases had no gene match. Germline V lookup: CDR1 SGHRS, CDR2 YFSETQ.

The J gene is TRBJ1-4, the V gene TRBV5-6, with D tentatively TRBD1 (5 bases). Trimming left V 4 bases short and J 5 bases short, with 15 bases between. This CDR3 contains 15 residues. Germline V gives CDR1 SGHDT, CDR2 YYEEEE. The CDR3 DNA follows: TGTGCCAGCAGCCTAGCGGGACCGGTCAATGAAAAACTGTTTTTT. Encoded protein: CASSLAGPVNEKLFF.

The chain combines TRBV5-1 with TRBJ1-1; 10 positions match TRBD1. Losses at the gene ends were 3 bases for V and 2 bases for J; bases not matched to a gene: 10. The CDR3 sequence is 17 residues long. The V gene's germline CDR1 is SGHRS and CDR2 YFSETQ. CDR3 nucleotide sequence: TGCGCCAGCAGCTCAACCGGGACAGGGGTTTTTAACACTGAAGCTTTCTTT. The encoded protein is CASSSTGTGVFNTEAFF.

This clone was seen a handful of times. The chain combines TRBV2 with TRBJ2-5, with 7 bases that match TRBD1. Losses at the gene ends were 7 bases for V and 5 bases for J; bases not matched to a gene: 16. CDR1 is SNHLY, CDR2 FYNNEI, per germline. CDR3 length: 16 residues. CDR3 region: CASTRGSGQSRETQYF. The CDR3, as DNA: TGTGCCAGCACTCGGGGATCGGGACAGAGTAGGGAGACCCAGTACTTC.

The V and J genes are TRBV24-1 and TRBJ1-5; weak D call: TRBD1 (5 bases). The CDR3 has 15 residues. The V end lost 4 bases, the J end lost 3 bases, and 12 bases lay between the germline ends. Germline V lookup: CDR1 KGHDR, CDR2 SFDVKD. Here the CDR3 reads CATSESGLNNQPQHF. The CDR3 DNA follows: TGTGCCACCAGTGAGTCAGGGTTGAACAATCAGCCCCAGCATTTT.

This clone showed up just once. V and J are TRBV4-3 and TRBJ1-1, with D possibly matching TRBD1 (6 bases). V lost 0 bases, J lost 5 bases, and 10 bases lay in between. The CDR3 extends over 14 amino acids. CDR1 is LGHNA and CDR2 is YSLEER in the germline V gene. CDR3 bases: TGCGCCAGCAGCCAAGAACAGGGAGAGACTGAAGCTTTCTTT. Amino acids: CASSQEQGETEAFF.

V and J are TRBV5-5 and TRBJ2-3, with D unclear. V dropped 2 bases and J dropped 1 base, with 5 bases sitting between them. The V gene's germline CDR1 is SGHKS and CDR2 YYEKEE (reference sequence). CDR3 size: 13 residues. CDR3 amino acids: CASSLRGTDTQYF. The CDR3 DNA is TGTGCCAGCAGCTTACGGGGCACAGATACGCAGTATTTT. Filled out from reference TRBV5-5 and TRBJ2-3, the complete variable domain reads DAGVTQSPTHLIKTRGQQVTLRCSPISGHKSVSWYQQVLGQGPQFIFQYYEKEERGRGNFPDRFSARQFPNYSSELNVNALLLGDSALYLCASSLRGTDTQYFGPGTRLTVL.

A single count supports this clone. The rearrangement uses TRBV19 and TRBJ2-2, with D maybe TRBD1 (6 bases). There are 15 residues in the CDR3. Germline V gene lookup returns CDR1 LNHDA and CDR2 SQIVND (reference sequence). The V end was cut by 0 bases, the J end by 4 bases, with 9 bases between. CDR3 nucleotide sequence: TGTGCCAGTAGTATAGAGGGGGCGGCCACCGGGGAGCTGTTTTTT. Translating it yields CASSIEGAATGELFF.

This rearrangement joins TRBV2 to TRBJ1-4, with 9 bases that match TRBD1. The V gene end was trimmed by 2 bases and the J gene end by 7 bases; junction bases not matched to a gene: 5. The CDR3 covers 15 residues. Germline V gene lookup returns CDR1 SNHLY and CDR2 FYNNEI. CDR3 DNA sequence: TGTGCCAGCAGTGAAATACAGGGGGCGCGTGAAAAACTGTTTTTT. Protein product: CASSEIQGAREKLFF.

J is TRBJ2-3 and V is TRBV10-1; no definite D call. The CDR3 extends over 14 amino acids. Per germline, CDR1 WNHNN and CDR2 SYGVQD (reference sequence). Between the trimmed V and J ends, which lost 7 bases and 0 bases, there was a span of 11 bases. CDR3 residues: CASITSISTDTQYF. CDR3 DNA sequence: TGCGCCAGCATTACATCCATCAGCACAGATACGCAGTATTTT.

The chain uses TRBV11-1 and TRBJ1-6; D might be TRBD1 (5 bases). CDR1 and CDR2 (germline): SGHAT, FQDESV (reference sequence). CDR3 length: 13 amino acids. Trimming removed 11 bases from V and 7 bases from J, with 15 bases in between. CDR3: CACQTKGNSPLHF. CDR3 coding DNA: TGTGCCTGCCAGACCAAGGGGAATTCACCCCTCCACTTT. Full variable domain (outside the CDR3, taken from reference TRBV11-1 and TRBJ1-6): EAEVAQSPRYKITEKSQAVAFWCDPISGHATLYWYRQILGQGPELLVQFQDESVVDDSQLPKDRFSAERLKGVDSTLKIQPAELGDSAMYLCACQTKGNSPLHFGNGTRLTVT.